The 25 T cell receptor beta chains reported below all come from one sample, sequenced in a study of blood T cell repertoires in COVID-19. Repertoires were generated with immunoSEQ multiplex PCR, while TCRdb's copy carries only in-frame clones and drops some. Of about 370,000 clones in the sample, 90% are singletons; the top ten hold around 6.3%. Specimen: peripheral blood. These receptors came from a man aged 18 to 30 with active or convalescent COVID-19.

The chain combines TRBV11-2 with TRBJ2-7; 8 bases line up with TRBD1. Losses at the gene ends were 2 bases for V and 1 base for J; bases not matched to a gene: 4. Germline-derived CDR1 and CDR2 are SGHAT and FQNNGV. The CDR3 runs 15 residues. This chain's CDR3 is CASSLSQGVSYEQYF. The CDR3 coding sequence is TGTGCCAGCAGCTTATCACAGGGGGTGTCCTACGAGCAGTACTTC.

This chain uses TRBV28 with TRBJ2-3; 9 positions match TRBD1. The J segment lost 3 bases and the V segment lost 5 bases, leaving 6 bases of the junction unmatched. The CDR3 has 15 amino acids. The germline gives CDR1 MDHEN, CDR2 SYDVKM. In DNA, the CDR3 is TGTGCCAGCAGTACCACAGGGGGCGCAACAGATACGCAGTATTTT. The encoded protein is CASSTTGGATDTQYF.

The V gene is TRBV7-2, the J gene TRBJ2-1, with unresolved D. Trimming pared 5 bases from V and 8 bases from J, leaving 13 bases between. The CDR3 has 13 residues. The germline CDR1 and CDR2 sequences are SGHTA and FQGNSA. CDR3 nucleotides: TGTGCCAGCAGCCATCCTCTAGTCGATGAGCAGTTCTTC. This codes for CASSHPLVDEQFF.

This chain uses TRBV27 with TRBJ2-1; 8 positions match TRBD1. The V gene end was trimmed by 5 bases and the J gene end by 6 bases; junction bases not matched to a gene: 9. The CDR3 totals 15 residues. Germline assignment: CDR1 MNHEY and CDR2 SMNVEV (reference sequence). The CDR3 sequence: CASSIGTGFFNEQFF. CDR3 DNA sequence: TGTGCCAGCAGTATCGGGACAGGTTTTTTCAATGAGCAGTTCTTC.

This chain joins TRBV5-1 and TRBJ1-1; 8 positions match TRBD1. CDR3 length: 16 amino acids. Trimming cost V 2 bases and J 5 bases; bases outside gene matches: 11. Germline V CDR1 and CDR2: SGHRS, YFSETQ. CDR3 coding DNA: TGCGCCAGCAGCTTCAGCCCCACCGGACAGGGTACTGAAGCTTTCTTT. Encoded protein: CASSFSPTGQGTEAFF.

This rearrangement joins TRBV6-5 to TRBJ1-1, with 7 bases aligning to TRBD1. The junction had 8 bases not matched to a gene; V was cut back by 8 bases and J by 2 bases. The germline V gene has CDR1 MNHEY and CDR2 SVGAGI. The CDR3 contains 14 residues. In DNA, the CDR3 is TGTGCCAGCCTACCTACAGGGGTCAACACTGAAGCTTTCTTT. This codes for CASLPTGVNTEAFF.

The chain joins TRBV7-3 to TRBJ1-5; D gene unclear. The germline V gene encodes CDR1 SGHTA and CDR2 FQGTGA. The CDR3 runs to 13 residues. Trimming stripped 1 base from V and 7 bases from J, with 8 bases between. The CDR3 is CASSLNREQPQHF. DNA for the CDR3: TGTGCCAGCAGCTTAAATCGGGAGCAGCCCCAGCATTTT.

The J gene is TRBJ2-1, the V gene TRBV28; 10 bases are shared with TRBD2. The CDR3 spans 16 residues. The germline V gene encodes CDR1 MDHEN and CDR2 SYDVKM. The ends lost 8 bases at V and 4 bases at J; junction bases unmatched: 11. The CDR3 protein is CASFPLLAGVYNEQFF. CDR3 nucleotides: TGTGCCAGCTTTCCTCTTCTAGCGGGAGTTTACAATGAGCAGTTCTTC.

This sequence joins TRBV12-3 or TRBV12-4 and TRBJ2-1, with 8 bases that match TRBD1. The CDR3 has 12 amino acids. Trimming at V came to 7 bases and at J to 8 bases, leaving 4 bases not matched to a gene. The CDR3 reads CASKQGGHEQFF. CDR3 DNA: TGTGCCAGCAAACAGGGGGGACATGAGCAGTTCTTC.

The rearrangement links TRBV10-3 to TRBJ1-2; TRBD1 aligns across 8 bases. This CDR3 contains 13 residues. CDR1 is ENHRY, CDR2 SYGVKD, per germline. The ends lost 11 bases at V and 1 base at J; junction bases unmatched: 6. CDR3 protein: CAGGTGYNYGYTF. The DNA of the CDR3 is TGTGCCGGGGGGACAGGTTATAACTATGGCTACACCTTC.

The chain joins TRBV6-2 or TRBV6-3 to TRBJ2-3, with 14 bases that match TRBD2. CDR3 length equals 20 residues. With 5 bases clipped from V and 0 bases from J, the junction kept 13 bases outside the gene matches. Germline loops: CDR1 MNHEY, CDR2 SVGEGT. The CDR3 sequence is CASSRLAGGRQPLSTDTQYF. The CDR3 nucleotides read TGTGCCAGCAGTAGACTAGCGGGAGGGAGGCAACCCCTGAGCACAGATACGCAGTATTTT.

This clone occurred a few times. This chain links TRBV9 with TRBJ1-3; the D gene is possibly TRBD1 (5 bases). CDR3 length equals 14 residues. Germline V gene lookup returns CDR1 SGDLS and CDR2 YYNGEE. Trimming removed 3 bases at V and 3 bases at J, with 10 bases between. The CDR3 protein is CASSDRQIGNTIYF. In DNA form, the CDR3 reads TGTGCCAGCAGCGACCGACAGATTGGAAACACCATATATTTT.

This rearrangement joins TRBV2 to TRBJ2-2; D is unclear. The ends were cut back, 11 bases at V and 6 bases at J, with 16 bases in the middle. CDR1 and CDR2 from the germline V gene are SNHLY and FYNNEI. This CDR3 spans 13 amino acids. CDR3 loop: CAQQKAEPGELFF. The CDR3 DNA reads as TGTGCCCAGCAGAAGGCGGAACCCGGGGAGCTGTTTTTT.

This clone was detected only once. This rearrangement joins TRBV21-1 to TRBJ2-7; TRBD1 was called by the table and not checked on the DNA. TRBV21-1 counts as a pseudogene. The CDR3 sequence is 17 residues long. The CDR3: CASSKGDSGTGSYEQYF. The CDR3 bases are TGTGCCAGCTCCAAAGGGGACAGCGGAACCGGCTCCTACGAGCAGTACTTC.

This chain joins TRBV18 and TRBJ1-2; D perhaps matches TRBD1 (6 bases). The CDR3 has 14 residues. Looked up from germline, CDR1 is KGHSH and CDR2 is LQKENI. Trimming took off 6 bases at V and 9 bases at J, with 20 bases between the two ends. Here the CDR3 reads CASSHGQTEPSYTF. CDR3 DNA sequence: TGTGCCAGCTCGCACGGACAGACTGAACCGAGCTACACCTTC.

This clone was seen a single time. The chain couples TRBV19 to TRBJ2-7, with 9 bases aligning to TRBD1. The CDR3 covers 14 residues. Trimming at V came to 5 bases and at J to 3 bases, leaving 5 bases not matched to a gene. Germline V CDR1 and CDR2: LNHDA, SQIVND (reference sequence). CDR3 loop: CASSPGGQGYEQYF. CDR3 sequence (DNA): TGTGCCAGTAGTCCTGGGGGACAGGGCTACGAGCAGTACTTC.

V and J are TRBV18 and TRBJ1-5; maybe TRBD1 (6 bases). The CDR3 spans 14 residues. Germline CDR1 reads KGHSH; CDR2 reads LQKENI. Trimming stripped 3 bases from V and 3 bases from J, with 9 bases between. This CDR3 reads CASSPRTDNQPQHF. The CDR3 nucleotides read TGTGCCAGCTCACCCCGGACAGACAATCAGCCCCAGCATTTT.

The chain employs TRBV7-2 and TRBJ1-1; 8 positions match TRBD1. V gave up 5 bases and J gave up 2 bases; unmatched junction bases: 4. The CDR3 consists of 14 residues. Germline V gene sequence: CDR1 SGHTA, CDR2 FQGNSA. For the CDR3, the DNA is TGTGCCAGCAGCCCGGACAGGGCAAACACTGAAGCTTTCTTT. Translated, it gives CASSPDRANTEAFF.

This clone appeared a single time. The chain links TRBV27 to TRBJ1-1, with 8 bases that match TRBD1. Trimming cost V 4 bases and J 1 base; bases outside gene matches: 5. The germline CDR1 and CDR2 sequences are MNHEY and SMNVEV (reference sequence). The CDR3 has 15 amino acids. The CDR3 DNA sequence: TGTGCCAGCAGTTCGGGGACAGGAGGGAACACTGAAGCTTTCTTT. It encodes CASSSGTGGNTEAFF.

This sequence joins TRBV7-2 and TRBJ2-4; 11 nucleotides match TRBD2. V dropped 4 bases and J dropped 0; count of bases not matched to a gene: 11. Germline CDR1 and CDR2: SGHTA and FQGNSA. This CDR3 spans 19 amino acids. The DNA for the CDR3 is TGTGCCAGCAGCTCAAGGGGTAGCGGGGGGGTCCTAGCCAAAAACATTCAGTACTTC. Translation gives CASSSRGSGGVLAKNIQYF.

The V gene is TRBV27, the J gene TRBJ1-2, with unresolved D. The germline gives CDR1 MNHEY, CDR2 SMNVEV (reference sequence). Trimming pared 2 bases from V and 2 bases from J, leaving 6 bases between. The CDR3 contains 13 residues. The CDR3 DNA is TGTGCCAGCAGTTTAACGGGGAACTATGGCTACACCTTC. Protein: CASSLTGNYGYTF.

J is TRBJ2-7 and V is TRBV28, with 11 positions matching TRBD1. J lost 3 bases, V lost 6 bases, and 10 bases had no gene match. Germline V gene data show CDR1 as MDHEN and CDR2 as SYDVKM. This CDR3 has 16 amino acids. CDR3 bases: TGTGCCAGCAGCCACTATGGGACAGGGGGTGTCTACGAGCAGTACTTC. Protein: CASSHYGTGGVYEQYF.

CDR3 bases: TGTGCCAGCAGTTGGCTAAGGGATAGCGGCAATCAGCCCCAGCATTTT. As protein: CASSWLRDSGNQPQHF. The chain couples TRBV6-5 to TRBJ1-5; D ambiguous. Trimming removed 4 bases from V and 2 bases from J, with 15 bases in between. Germline V gene data show CDR1 as MNHEY and CDR2 as SVGAGI. This CDR3 contains 16 residues.

This sequence joins TRBV7-9 and TRBJ2-1; D not resolved. CDR1 SEHNR and CDR2 FQNEAQ come from the germline V gene (reference sequence). Deletions cut 5 bases from V and 7 bases from J, with 18 bases between. The CDR3 extends over 15 amino acids. CDR3 residues: CASSPVVSVINEQFF. For the CDR3, the DNA is TGTGCCAGCAGCCCCGTTGTGAGCGTAATTAATGAGCAGTTCTTC.

J is TRBJ1-1 and V is TRBV27, with TRBD1 matching over 8 bases. CDR3 length: 14 residues. The V gene's germline CDR1 is MNHEY and CDR2 SMNVEV (reference sequence). J was trimmed by 1 base and V by 6 bases; bases with no gene match: 4. The CDR3 loop reads CASRRTGTNTEAFF. The CDR3 DNA follows: TGTGCCAGCAGACGGACAGGGACGAACACTGAAGCTTTCTTT.